This TCR beta chain was retrieved from a study of blood T cell repertoires in COVID-19. As for the study in general: Sample material is recorded as cDNA or gDNA derived from T cells, B-cell-depleted T cells, or PBMCs.

The protocol was immunoSEQ multiplex PCR, while the TCRdb copy is restricted to in-frame clones and leaves out a portion. Here the sample spans 200,000 to 250,000 clones, 80% to 95% being singletons. Per germline, CDR1 MNHNS and CDR2 SASEGT. This CDR3 comprises 14 residues. V lost 2 bases and J lost 3, with 10 bases in between. Patients in Seattle were enrolled during active infection, then followed longitudinally. The chain employs TRBV6-1 and TRBJ1-2; a weak D match, TRBD1 (5 bases). The clonotype was recovered from a man aged 55 to 69 with COVID-19, enrolled during active disease. Material for sequencing was peripheral blood. CDR3 amino acids: CASSEQGRDYGYTF. The CDR3 DNA reads as TGTGCCAGCAGTGAACAGGGTCGGGACTATGGCTACACCTTC.